These 32 T cell receptor beta chains were all obtained from the same sample, sequenced in a study of T-cell reconstitution after alpha-beta-depleted transplantation in children. It was with unique molecular identifiers that the TCRbeta library was prepared. TCRdb called the PCR reads again in MiXCR, with one record for every CDR3 protein. The sample has about 500,000 distinct CDR3 sequences; about 30% are singletons. This specimen was PBMCs from the stem cell graft donor, taken from the stem cell graft. The source of these receptors is a human donor who donated a stem cell graft to a child with aplastic anemia.

This rearrangement joins TRBV12-3 or TRBV12-4 to TRBJ1-5; D gene unclear. The CDR3 has 13 amino acids. The ends were cut back, 7 bases at V and 3 bases at J, with 10 bases in the middle. The CDR3 sequence: CASTAAVNQPQHF. The CDR3 region has the DNA TGTGCCAGCACGGCGGCAGTCAATCAGCCCCAGCATTTT.

The genes are TRBV7-8 and TRBJ2-7; 8 bases map to TRBD2. This CDR3 comprises 16 residues. Losses at the gene ends were 1 base for V and 2 bases for J; bases not matched to a gene: 7. CDR1 and CDR2 (germline): SGHVS, FQNEAQ. CDR3 DNA sequence: TGTGCCAGCAGCTTAGTGGGTGGACTAGCAACCTACGAGCAGTACTTC. This encodes CASSLVGGLATYEQYF.

The chain employs TRBV29-1 and TRBJ1-1; D not resolved. Per the germline V gene, CDR1 is SQVTM and CDR2 is ANQGSEA. The CDR3 sequence is 13 residues long. The ends were cut back, 6 bases at V and 0 bases at J, with 11 bases in the middle. The CDR3 spells CSVVQLLNTEAFF. The DNA of the CDR3 is TGCAGCGTCGTACAGCTCCTGAACACTGAAGCTTTCTTT.

The J gene is TRBJ2-1, the V gene TRBV6-2 or TRBV6-3, with a weak D call TRBD1 (6 bases). The V end lost 5 bases, the J end lost 5 bases, and 16 bases lay between the germline ends. This CDR3 is 15 amino acids long. Per germline, CDR1 MNHEY and CDR2 SVGEGT. CDR3 DNA sequence: TGTGCCAGCAGTCTGGTCAGGGGCCCCCACAATGAGCAGTTCTTC. This gives the protein CASSLVRGPHNEQFF.

The V gene is TRBV20-1, the J gene TRBJ2-1, with D uncertain. CDR1 is DFQATT, CDR2 SNEGSKA, per germline (reference sequence). V gave up 0 bases and J gave up 9 bases, with 9 bases separating them. The CDR3 is made up of 12 amino acids. This chain's CDR3 is CSAREQTGEQFF. The DNA for the CDR3 is TGCAGTGCTAGAGAGCAAACTGGTGAGCAGTTCTTC.

The V and J genes are TRBV18 and TRBJ1-1; no clear D. CDR1 and CDR2 from the germline V gene are KGHSH and LQKENI. The CDR3 is 15 amino acids. V shed 0 bases and J shed 2 bases, with 10 bases lying between them. The CDR3 here is CASSPPTLRNTEAFF. The CDR3 DNA reads as TGTGCCAGCTCACCACCGACCCTGAGAAACACTGAAGCTTTCTTT. Filled out from reference TRBV18 and TRBJ1-1, the complete variable domain reads NAGVMQNPRHLVRRRGQEARLRCSPMKGHSHVYWYRQLPEEGLKFMVYLQKENIIDESGMPKERFSAEFPKEGPSILRIQQVVRGDSAAYFCASSPPTLRNTEAFFGQGTRLTVV.

The chain couples TRBV7-2 to TRBJ1-3; D gene uncertain. Germline loops: CDR1 SGHTA, CDR2 FQGNSA. V lost 5 bases and J 4 bases, leaving 6 bases between the germline ends. This CDR3 spans 12 amino acids. The CDR3 DNA reads as TGTGCCAGCAGCCGCATAGGAAACACCATATATTTT. Its translation is CASSRIGNTIYF.

This clonotype was observed a handful of times. The V gene is TRBV12-3 or TRBV12-4, the J gene TRBJ2-5; 7 bases fit TRBD1. There are 14 residues in the CDR3. V gave up 7 bases and J gave up 5 bases; unmatched junction bases: 10. The CDR3, as DNA: TGTGCCAGCACTCCGGGACAGCTTCGCGAGACCCAGTACTTC. As protein: CASTPGQLRETQYF.

The V gene is TRBV7-9, the J gene TRBJ2-1; 7 positions agree with TRBD2. The CDR3 is 12 amino acids. With V trimmed by 5 bases and J by 9 bases, 4 bases remained unmatched. Germline assignment: CDR1 SEHNR and CDR2 FQNEAQ (reference sequence). The CDR3 region has the DNA TGTGCCAGCAGCCTAGGGACTATTGAGCAGTTCTTC. Its protein product is CASSLGTIEQFF. Full variable domain (rest looked up from reference TRBV7-9 and TRBJ2-1): DTGVSQNPRHKITKRGQNVTFRCDPISEHNRLYWYRQTLGQGPEFLTYFQNEAQLEKSRLLSDRFSAERPKGSFSTLEIQRTEQGDSAMYLCASSLGTIEQFFGPGTRLTVL.

This clonotype appeared a few times. The V gene is TRBV7-2, the J gene TRBJ2-7; weak D call: TRBD2 (6 bases). The CDR3 totals 15 residues. V was clipped by 5 bases and J by 0 bases, with 14 bases between them. Germline CDR1 reads SGHTA; CDR2 reads FQGNSA. The CDR3 region is CASSEREALSYEQYF. The CDR3 DNA sequence: TGTGCCAGCAGCGAGAGGGAGGCCCTCTCCTACGAGCAGTACTTC. The complete variable domain, with remaining parts taken from reference TRBV7-2 and TRBJ2-7, reads GAGVSQSPSNKVTEKGKDVELRCDPISGHTALYWYRQSLGQGLEFLIYFQGNSAPDKSGLPSDRFSAERTGGSVSTLTIQRTQQEDSAVYLCASSEREALSYEQYFGPGTRLTVT.

This clonotype was observed a few times. This chain connects TRBV6-5 to TRBJ1-2; D remains unclear. Between the trimmed V and J ends, which lost 10 bases and 4 bases, there was a span of 10 bases. CDR1 is MNHEY and CDR2 is SVGAGI in the germline V gene. The CDR3 extends over 11 amino acids. CDR3 region: CATLFGYGYTF. The CDR3 DNA is TGTGCCACCCTTTTTGGCTATGGCTACACCTTC.

The chain recombines TRBV12-3 or TRBV12-4 with TRBJ1-4; the D gene is possibly TRBD1 (6 bases). CDR3 size: 15 residues. The V and J ends lost 6 bases and 4 bases respectively, with 15 bases between them. CDR3 DNA sequence: TGTGCCAGCAGGATAGGGGGAGGGGATAATGAAAAACTGTTTTTT. Protein sequence: CASRIGGGDNEKLFF.

The chain recombines TRBV27 with TRBJ1-1, with unresolved D. This CDR3 region has 14 residues. The ends were cut back, 7 bases at V and 1 base at J, with 13 bases in the middle. Germline V gene lookup returns CDR1 MNHEY and CDR2 SMNVEV (reference sequence). The CDR3 nucleotides read TGTGCCAGCACCATAAGAATAGGGAACACTGAAGCTTTCTTT. It is translated as CASTIRIGNTEAFF.

This chain connects TRBV9 to TRBJ2-7; TRBD2 matches 14 bases. With V trimmed by 0 bases and J by 5 bases, 1 base remained unmatched. The CDR3 is made up of 15 amino acids. The V gene's germline CDR1 is SGDLS and CDR2 YYNGEE. CDR3 DNA sequence: TGTGCCAGCAGCGTAGAGGGACTAGCGGGAGACGAGCAGTACTTC. Encoded protein: CASSVEGLAGDEQYF.

The chain combines TRBV12-3 or TRBV12-4 with TRBJ2-5, with 9 bases lining up with TRBD1. The CDR3 loop spans 16 amino acids. The V segment lost 5 bases and the J segment 5 bases; nucleotides outside the gene matches: 12. For the CDR3, the DNA is TGTGCCAGCAGTCTGGACCCGGGACAGGGATCGGAGACCCAGTACTTC. This encodes CASSLDPGQGSETQYF.

The CDR3 here is CASSPPAYSSGRFISYNEQFF. DNA of the CDR3: TGTGCCAGCAGCCCTCCTGCCTATTCTAGCGGGAGGTTCATATCCTACAATGAGCAGTTCTTC. V is TRBV3-1 and J is TRBJ2-1, with 11 bases matching TRBD2. CDR1 is LGHDT and CDR2 is YNNKEL in the germline V gene (reference sequence). The CDR3 is 21 residues long. The V segment lost 4 bases and the J segment 1 base; nucleotides outside the gene matches: 18.

This clonotype was observed a handful of times. V gene TRBV29-1 combines with J gene TRBJ1-1, with TRBD1 as a possible D gene (5 bases). Germline V gene data show CDR1 as SQVTM and CDR2 as ANQGSEA. CDR3 length: 12 amino acids. The chain's CDR3 is CSATRGNTEAFF. Written as DNA, the CDR3 is TGCAGTGCTACTCGGGGCAACACTGAAGCTTTCTTT.

Details on this clonotype: A much larger clone sits a single nucleotide away, making a read error possible. The V call is TRBV11-1, the J call TRBJ2-7; TRBD2 might be the D (6 bases). The CDR3 loop spans 16 amino acids. Germline CDR1 SGHAT, CDR2 FQDESV (reference sequence). In DNA form, the CDR3 reads TGTGCCAGCAGCTTAAGGTCCGCGGGACTCATCAACGAGCATTACTTC. Amino acid sequence: CASSLRSAGLINEHYF.

The genes are TRBV9 and TRBJ2-1; a weak D match, TRBD2 (5 bases). Trimming cost V 6 bases and J 5 bases, with 24 bases left between them. The germline V gene encodes CDR1 SGDLS and CDR2 YYNGEE. This CDR3 is 17 amino acids long. CDR3: CASTLIFTGVRNNEQFF. The DNA of the CDR3 is TGTGCCAGCACCCTCATATTTACCGGGGTCCGGAACAATGAGCAGTTCTTC.

This clonotype was observed a handful of times. The rearrangement uses TRBV7-8 and TRBJ2-7; 7 nucleotides line up with TRBD1. The V and J ends lost 3 bases and 1 base, in that order; junction bases with no gene match: 6. Germline V lookup: CDR1 SGHVS, CDR2 FQNEAQ. CDR3 length: 15 residues. The CDR3 spells CASSFFDRASYEQYF. The DNA for the CDR3 is TGTGCCAGCAGCTTTTTCGACAGGGCGTCCTACGAGCAGTACTTC.

The chain recombines TRBV10-3 with TRBJ1-2; no reliable D call. The V gene's germline CDR1 is ENHRY and CDR2 SYGVKD. The CDR3 length is 13 residues. V was pared by 3 bases and J by 6 bases, with 11 bases between. For the CDR3, the DNA is TGTGCCATCAGTGAAACAACGAGCCATGGCTACACCTTC. Protein: CAISETTSHGYTF.

This clonotype was counted a few times. The chain couples TRBV7-6 to TRBJ1-1; TRBD1 is a possible D gene (5 bases). This CDR3 contains 14 residues. V lost 0 bases, J lost 3 bases, and 8 bases lay in between. Germline V gene data show CDR1 as SGHVS and CDR2 as FNYEAQ. CDR3 sequence (DNA): TGTGCCAGCAGCTTAGCCGGGACCCACACTGAAGCTTTCTTT. It yields the protein CASSLAGTHTEAFF.

This chain links TRBV12-3 or TRBV12-4 with TRBJ2-4, with D unclear. V lost 2 bases and J lost 0, with 17 bases in between. CDR3 size: 18 residues. This CDR3 is CASSLSSGSPIAKNIQYF. The CDR3 DNA is TGTGCCAGCAGTTTATCATCGGGCAGCCCAATAGCCAAAAACATTCAGTACTTC.

This clonotype was seen a handful of times. This chain connects TRBV6-2 or TRBV6-3 to TRBJ1-1; no clear D. The V gene's germline CDR1 is MNHEY and CDR2 SVGEGT. This CDR3 region has 14 residues. Trimming took 11 bases from V and 1 from J, leaving 17 bases between them. CDR3 sequence reads: CAHSTGVPNTEAFF. In DNA, the CDR3 is TGTGCCCACAGCACGGGCGTTCCGAACACTGAAGCTTTCTTT.

This clonotype was counted a few times. This chain joins TRBV11-2 and TRBJ2-1; 8 bases map to TRBD2. The CDR3 has 18 residues. The ends lost 3 bases at V and 7 bases at J; junction bases unmatched: 17. CDR1 and CDR2 (germline): SGHAT, FQNNGV. In DNA form, the CDR3 reads TGTGCCAGCAGCTTCCCAAGAACCGGGACTAGAAGAATAAATGAGCAGTTCTTC. Its protein product is CASSFPRTGTRRINEQFF.

This clonotype came up many times. The chain uses TRBV29-1 and TRBJ2-2; D might be TRBD1 (5 bases). This CDR3 has 15 amino acids. Germline V gene lookup returns CDR1 SQVTM and CDR2 ANQGSEA. Trimming shortened V by 6 bases and J by 1 base, and 15 bases separated the two germline ends. In DNA form, the CDR3 reads TGCAGCGTATCCACAGGTCCGAAGAACACCGGGGAGCTGTTTTTT. It is translated as CSVSTGPKNTGELFF.

The rearrangement joins TRBV4-1 to TRBJ2-3; 11 bases are a match to TRBD2. Per the germline V gene, CDR1 is MGHRA and CDR2 is YSYEKL. V lost 1 base to trimming and J lost 0 bases; unmatched junction nucleotides: 15. CDR3 length: 21 residues. Here the CDR3 reads CASSQVIRVAGGPRSTDTQYF. In DNA, the CDR3 is TGCGCCAGCAGCCAAGTGATTCGGGTAGCGGGAGGGCCTAGGAGCACAGATACGCAGTATTTT.

This clonotype was observed a handful of times. The chain joins TRBV5-1 to TRBJ2-1; D unresolved. V was cut by 2 bases and J by 4 bases, with 10 bases left in between. This CDR3 is 14 amino acids long. Germline CDR1 and CDR2: SGHRS and YFSETQ. DNA of the CDR3: TGCGCCAGCAGCTTAGGAGAACCGTACAATGAGCAGTTCTTC. Translated, it gives CASSLGEPYNEQFF.

A few counts support this clonotype. This sequence joins TRBV5-5 and TRBJ1-2; D call uncertain. The germline V and J ends were trimmed by 4 bases and 0 bases, with 10 bases remaining between them. Germline CDR1 reads SGHKS; CDR2 reads YYEKEE (reference sequence). This CDR3 has 14 amino acids. Here the CDR3 DNA reads TGTGCCAGCAGCCCGGGCGTTACTAACTATGGCTACACCTTC. Protein product: CASSPGVTNYGYTF.

Remarks on this clonotype: An end of the junction does not agree with germline; a read error may underlie this. The chain recombines TRBV6-5 with TRBJ1-2; TRBD1 matches 12 bases. Germline lookup yields CDR1 MNHEY and CDR2 SVGAGI. There are 14 residues in the CDR3. CDR3 nucleotide sequence: TGTGCCAGCAGTTACTTCGGGACAGGGGGCCTATTAGCCTTC. It specifies CASSYFGTGGLLAF.

V is TRBV20-1 and J is TRBJ1-5; D is unresolved. Looked up from germline, CDR1 is DFQATT and CDR2 is SNEGSKA (reference sequence). Deletions cut 0 bases from V and 3 bases from J, with 9 bases between. The CDR3 runs to 14 residues. DNA of the CDR3: TGCAGTGCTAGAGATCGACGGAACAATCAGCCCCAGCATTTT. It translates to CSARDRRNNQPQHF.

The table lists this clonotype with a few counts. This chain uses TRBV6-2 or TRBV6-3 with TRBJ2-7; maybe TRBD1 (5 bases). This CDR3 has 17 amino acids. The germline gives CDR1 MNHEY, CDR2 SVGEGT. V lost 3 bases to trimming and J lost 2 bases, with 20 bases between them. The CDR3 reads CASSYLARQDKTYEQYV. CDR3 DNA: TGTGCCAGCAGTTATTTGGCGAGGCAGGACAAAACCTACGAGCAGTACGTC.